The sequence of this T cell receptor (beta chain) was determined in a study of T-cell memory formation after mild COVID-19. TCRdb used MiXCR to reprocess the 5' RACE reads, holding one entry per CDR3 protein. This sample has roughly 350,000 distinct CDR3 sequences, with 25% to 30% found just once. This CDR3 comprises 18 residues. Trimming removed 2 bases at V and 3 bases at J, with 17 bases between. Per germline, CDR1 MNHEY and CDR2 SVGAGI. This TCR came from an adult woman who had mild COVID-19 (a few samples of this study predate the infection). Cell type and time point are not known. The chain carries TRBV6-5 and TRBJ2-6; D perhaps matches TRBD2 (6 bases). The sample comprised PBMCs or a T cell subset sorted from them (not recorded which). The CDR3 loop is CASSYDLLWGVGANVLTF. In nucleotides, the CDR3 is TGTGCCAGCAGTTACGATCTCCTATGGGGGGTTGGGGCCAACGTCCTGACTTTC.